The 21 T cell receptor beta chains in this list originate from one sample, sequenced in a study of blood T cell repertoires in COVID-19. The protocol was immunoSEQ multiplex PCR, while the TCRdb copy is restricted to in-frame clones and leaves out a portion. The sample includes around 300,000 clones, 90% of them seen just once. The specimen sequenced was peripheral blood. The source of these receptors is a woman in her thirties or forties with COVID-19, enrolled during active disease.

V gene TRBV29-1 combines with J gene TRBJ1-6; the D is unclear. The CDR3 runs to 13 residues. V dropped 6 bases and J dropped 0 bases, with 6 bases sitting between them. Germline V gene data show CDR1 as SQVTM and CDR2 as ANQGSEA. CDR3 region: CSVRGSYNSPLHF. For the CDR3, the DNA is TGCAGCGTCAGAGGCTCCTATAATTCACCCCTCCACTTT.

This rearrangement joins TRBV30 to TRBJ1-5, with 7 bases fitting TRBD1. The germline V gene encodes CDR1 GTSNPN and CDR2 SVGIG (reference sequence). This CDR3 is 14 amino acids long. The trim removed 8 bases at V and 0 bases at J, leaving 7 bases unmatched. Here the CDR3 DNA reads TGTGCCCTTGACAGGGAATATAGCAATCAGCCCCAGCATTTT. Translated: CALDREYSNQPQHF. Supplemented by reference TRBV30 and TRBJ1-5, the full variable domain reads SQTIHQWPATLVQPVGSPLSLECTVEGTSNPNLYWYRQAAGRGLQLLFYSVGIGQISSEVPQNLSASRPQDRQFILSSKKLLLSDSGFYLCALDREYSNQPQHFGDGTRLSIL.

The chain employs TRBV27 and TRBJ2-7; D perhaps matches TRBD2 (6 bases). V lost 0 bases to trimming and J lost 2 bases, with 14 bases between them. CDR1 MNHEY and CDR2 SMNVEV come from the germline V gene (reference sequence). CDR3 length: 16 residues. The CDR3, as DNA: TGTGCCAGCAGTTTATCAGCTAGCGCCCCTGCCTACGAGCAGTACTTC. Its translation is CASSLSASAPAYEQYF.

The rearrangement links TRBV2 to TRBJ1-5; 8 nucleotides align to TRBD1. The V and J ends lost 7 bases and 2 bases, in that order; junction bases with no gene match: 4. The CDR3 extends over 14 amino acids. Looked up from germline, CDR1 is SNHLY and CDR2 is FYNNEI. The CDR3 bases are TGTGCCAGCACCACGACAGGGGGCAATCAGCCCCAGCATTTT. It codes for CASTTTGGNQPQHF. The full variable domain, rest sourced from reference TRBV2 and TRBJ1-5, is EPEVTQTPSHQVTQMGQEVILRCVPISNHLYFYWYRQILGQKVEFLVSFYNNEISEKSEIFDDQFSVERPDGSNFTLKIRSTKLEDSAMYFCASTTTGGNQPQHFGDGTRLSIL.

The gene calls are TRBV7-8 and TRBJ1-1, with D perhaps matching TRBD1 (6 bases). The CDR3 spans 15 residues. Germline CDR1 and CDR2: SGHVS and FQNEAQ. Deletions cut 1 base from V and 2 bases from J, with 11 bases between. This CDR3 is CASSLGQDLNTEAFF. CDR3 coding DNA: TGTGCCAGCAGCTTAGGACAGGACCTAAACACTGAAGCTTTCTTT.

The rearrangement uses TRBV6-6 and TRBJ2-7; D unresolved. Germline lookup yields CDR1 MNHNY and CDR2 SVGAGI (reference sequence). The CDR3 covers 12 residues. V shed 4 bases and J shed 2 bases, with 6 bases lying between them. The CDR3 protein is CASSSQAYEQYF. CDR3 DNA: TGTGCCAGCAGTTCACAAGCCTACGAGCAGTACTTC.

This clone was seen only a few times. This rearrangement joins TRBV7-9 to TRBJ1-1, with D perhaps matching TRBD1 (5 bases). Germline lookup yields CDR1 SEHNR and CDR2 FQNEAQ (reference sequence). Trimming cost V 8 bases and J 8 bases, with 9 bases left between them. CDR3 size: 10 residues. The DNA for the CDR3 is TGTGCCAGCGGGGCAGAGGAAGCTTTCTTT. Amino acid sequence: CASGAEEAFF.

The chain combines TRBV4-2 with TRBJ2-4, with D maybe TRBD2 (6 bases). The CDR3 covers 16 residues. V gave up 2 bases and J gave up 0 bases, with 11 bases separating them. Per the germline V gene, CDR1 is LGHNA and CDR2 is YNFKEQ. The CDR3 DNA follows: TGTGCCAGCAGCCAATCGGGGGAACTAGCCAAAAACATTCAGTACTTC. Amino acid sequence: CASSQSGELAKNIQYF.

The chain has TRBV30 and TRBJ1-3; D is ambiguous. Germline assignment: CDR1 GTSNPN and CDR2 SVGIG (reference sequence). This CDR3 contains 14 residues. V was pared by 1 base and J by 2 bases, with 9 bases between. The CDR3 here is CAWSDPRAGNTIYF. The CDR3 DNA is TGTGCCTGGAGTGATCCCCGGGCTGGAAACACCATATATTTT.

CDR3 sequence (DNA): TGCGCCAGCAGCGTATCCACCGGGACTACCGGCGAAGCTTTCTTT. This sequence encodes CASSVSTGTTGEAFF. This sequence joins TRBV5-1 and TRBJ1-1; tentative D call: TRBD1 (5 bases). Per germline, CDR1 SGHRS and CDR2 YFSETQ. The CDR3 spans 15 residues. V was clipped by 4 bases and J by 8 bases, with 21 bases between them.

V usage is TRBV2 and J usage is TRBJ2-1; 7 nucleotides agree with TRBD1. The CDR3 covers 15 residues. V lost 6 bases and J lost 1; bases outside the gene matches: 6. CDR1 is SNHLY and CDR2 is FYNNEI in the germline V gene. CDR3 loop: CASRNRDRSYNEQFF. CDR3 nucleotide sequence: TGTGCCAGCAGGAACCGGGACAGATCCTACAATGAGCAGTTCTTC.

Here the CDR3 DNA reads TGTGCCAGCAGCCCTAGGGGCTCAGGCGAGCAGTACTTC. As protein: CASSPRGSGEQYF. V usage is TRBV7-2 and J usage is TRBJ2-7, with a possible D match to TRBD1 (5 bases). V was pared by 5 bases and J by 6 bases, with 14 bases between. This CDR3 contains 13 residues. Per the germline V gene, CDR1 is SGHTA and CDR2 is FQGNSA.

This chain uses TRBV7-9 with TRBJ2-1, with a possible D match to TRBD2 (5 bases). The CDR3 contains 10 residues. Trimming shortened V by 11 bases and J by 7 bases, and 9 bases separated the two germline ends. The germline gives CDR1 SEHNR, CDR2 FQNEAQ (reference sequence). CDR3 in DNA: TGTGCCGGGGAGCGGAATGAGCAGTTCTTC. Translating gives CAGERNEQFF.

The chain combines TRBV9 with TRBJ1-3; 9 bases agree with TRBD1. V gave up 0 bases and J gave up 6 bases; unmatched junction bases: 22. This CDR3 contains 21 residues. CDR1 and CDR2 from the germline V gene are SGDLS and YYNGEE. The CDR3 DNA follows: TGTGCCAGCAGCGTAGCTTACACTCCGGGACTCAAGACAGGGGGGGAAAACACCATATATTTT. This gives the protein CASSVAYTPGLKTGGENTIYF. Based on the CDR3 plus reference TRBV9 and TRBJ1-3, the full variable domain is DSGVTQTPKHLITATGQRVTLRCSPRSGDLSVYWYQQSLDQGLQFLIQYYNGEERAKGNILERFSAQQFPDLHSELNLSSLELGDSALYFCASSVAYTPGLKTGGENTIYFGEGSWLTVV.

This chain connects TRBV6-2 or TRBV6-3 to TRBJ2-7; TRBD1 might be the D (6 bases). The germline V gene has CDR1 MNHEY and CDR2 SVGEGT. Trimming took 4 bases from V and 2 from J, leaving 12 bases between them. There are 14 residues in the CDR3. Here the CDR3 reads CASSFQDSAYEQYF. The CDR3 DNA reads as TGTGCCAGCAGTTTTCAGGACAGCGCCTACGAGCAGTACTTC.

This CDR3 reads CASSEEGLGEQYF. The CDR3, as DNA: TGTGCCAGCTCAGAGGAGGGGTTAGGCGAGCAGTACTTC. The chain links TRBV19 to TRBJ2-7; D might be TRBD2 (6 bases). This CDR3 contains 13 residues. V lost 9 bases and J 6 bases, leaving 18 bases between the germline ends. The germline V gene has CDR1 LNHDA and CDR2 SQIVND (reference sequence).

In its sample, this clone was seen once. The J gene is TRBJ1-6, the V gene TRBV19; D not resolved. The V gene lost 6 bases and the J gene lost 6 bases, with 6 bases spanning the gap. The CDR3 runs 12 residues. From germline, CDR1 is LNHDA and CDR2 SQIVND (reference sequence). The CDR3 sequence: CASRRLNSPLHF. The CDR3 nucleotides read TGTGCCAGTAGGAGACTTAATTCACCCCTCCACTTT.

This clone occurred once. V and J are TRBV27 and TRBJ1-3; the D gene is possibly TRBD1 (6 bases). The CDR3 totals 15 residues. Germline V lookup: CDR1 MNHEY, CDR2 SMNVEV (reference sequence). Trimming took 4 bases from V and 6 from J, leaving 16 bases between them. The CDR3 here is CASSSRTARKNTIYF. In nucleotides, the CDR3 is TGTGCCAGCAGTTCCCGGACAGCCCGTAAAAACACCATATATTTT.

The gene calls are TRBV19 and TRBJ1-2, with 7 bases that match TRBD1. V shed 5 bases, J shed 4 bases, and the junction held 10 bases outside the gene matches. Germline CDR1 is LNHDA and CDR2 is SQIVND (reference sequence). This CDR3 contains 15 residues. CDR3 bases: TGTGCCAGTAGTTCGACAGGGTGGGGCCCCTATGGCTACACCTTC. This gives the protein CASSSTGWGPYGYTF.

This rearrangement joins TRBV27 to TRBJ1-2, with D possibly TRBD1 on 5 matching bases. Trimming took off 6 bases at V and 3 bases at J, with 8 bases between the two ends. The germline CDR1 and CDR2 sequences are MNHEY and SMNVEV (reference sequence). There are 12 residues in the CDR3. The DNA for the CDR3 is TGTGCCAGCAGAGGGGTGTACTATGGCTACACCTTC. As protein: CASRGVYYGYTF.

The chain uses TRBV6-6 and TRBJ2-5; perhaps TRBD1 as D (5 bases). Germline lookup yields CDR1 MNHNY and CDR2 SVGAGI (reference sequence). CDR3 length: 15 residues. Trimming stripped 2 bases from V and 1 base from J, with 11 bases between. CDR3 in DNA: TGTGCCAGCAGTTACGCGACAGCACGCCAAGAGACCCAGTACTTC. It yields the protein CASSYATARQETQYF.